Below are 25 T cell receptor beta chains sequenced from a single sample in a study of blood T cell repertoires in COVID-19. Here immunoSEQ multiplex PCR was the method, and the copy in TCRdb shows in-frame clones only, minus some. The sample lists 160,000 or so clones, around 85% occurring once. Sequencing was carried out using peripheral blood. These receptors were collected from a woman aged 65 to 85 with acute or convalescent COVID-19.

The rearrangement uses TRBV27 and TRBJ1-1; D might be TRBD1 (6 bases). CDR1 is MNHEY and CDR2 is SMNVEV in the germline V gene (reference sequence). The CDR3 spans 12 residues. The V gene lost 6 bases and the J gene lost 2 bases, with 7 bases spanning the gap. This CDR3 reads CASRTGNTEAFF. CDR3 DNA: TGTGCCAGCAGGACAGGTAACACTGAAGCTTTCTTT.

This clone has a handful of counts. Within the sample, other DNA sequences also encode this same CDR3. The rearrangement links TRBV18 to TRBJ2-1; 11 bases line up with TRBD1. Germline lookup yields CDR1 KGHSH and CDR2 LQKENI. This CDR3 spans 15 amino acids. Trimming removed 3 bases from V and 6 bases from J; junction bases left unmatched: 4. CDR3 in amino acids: CASSPSGTGGNEQFF. CDR3 bases: TGTGCCAGCTCACCTTCCGGGACAGGGGGCAATGAGCAGTTCTTC.

The chain is built from TRBV5-1 and TRBJ2-7; 8 nucleotides agree with TRBD1. Germline trimming cut 0 bases from V and 4 bases from J; bases unmatched to any gene: 18. CDR3 size: 19 residues. CDR1 and CDR2 (germline): SGHRS, YFSETQ. The CDR3 DNA reads TGCGCCAGCAGCTTGGTTACGCAGGGGGCGTTTGGTCCACCATACGAGCAGTACTTC. This codes for CASSLVTQGAFGPPYEQYF.

V and J are TRBV9 and TRBJ2-1, with 10 bases aligning to TRBD2. In germline, CDR1 is SGDLS, CDR2 YYNGEE. The CDR3 totals 15 residues. V lost 4 bases and J lost 3; bases outside the gene matches: 4. CDR3 residues: CASSPQRGGYNEQFF. Written as DNA, the CDR3 is TGTGCCAGCAGCCCCCAGCGGGGGGGCTACAATGAGCAGTTCTTC.

This chain links TRBV18 with TRBJ2-7; no definite D call. This CDR3 comprises 13 residues. V dropped 3 bases and J dropped 3 bases, with 9 bases sitting between them. Germline-derived CDR1 and CDR2 are KGHSH and LQKENI. CDR3 in DNA: TGTGCCAGCTCACCTCTAGAGCTCTACGAGCAGTACTTC. Residues: CASSPLELYEQYF.

J is TRBJ2-7 and V is TRBV12-3 or TRBV12-4; a weak D match, TRBD2 (6 bases). V was trimmed by 6 bases and J by 4 bases, leaving 7 bases between them. CDR3 size: 11 residues. CDR3 amino acids: CASRRGYEQYF. Here the CDR3 DNA reads TGTGCCAGCAGGCGGGGTTACGAGCAGTACTTC.

This chain links TRBV12-3 or TRBV12-4 with TRBJ2-1; tentative D call: TRBD2 (5 bases). The CDR3 extends over 13 amino acids. V was pared by 6 bases and J by 3 bases, with 9 bases between. The CDR3 region has the DNA TGTGCCAGCAGCGGACTCTACTACAATGAGCAGTTCTTC. Translating it yields CASSGLYYNEQFF.

This chain uses TRBV24-1 with TRBJ2-3, with TRBD1 identical over 11 bases. This CDR3 is 17 amino acids long. The V and J ends lost 5 bases and 4 bases, in that order; junction bases with no gene match: 10. Germline CDR1 reads KGHDR; CDR2 reads SFDVKD. The CDR3 DNA is TGTGCCACCAGTGGGTACTCCGGGACAGGGGGTGCAGATACGCAGTATTTT. Translated: CATSGYSGTGGADTQYF.

The genes are TRBV2 and TRBJ2-1; a weak D match, TRBD1 (6 bases). The CDR3 contains 14 residues. V was pared by 2 bases and J by 7 bases, with 12 bases between. Germline loops: CDR1 SNHLY, CDR2 FYNNEI. As DNA, the CDR3 is TGTGCCAGCAGTGAATGGGGGCAAGGGAATGAGCAGTTCTTC. Amino acid sequence: CASSEWGQGNEQFF.

The DNA of the CDR3 is TGTGTTGCGGGACGAGATACGCAGTATTTT. This codes for CVAGRDTQYF. V usage is TRBV6-5 and J usage is TRBJ2-3; D is possibly TRBD2 (6 bases). CDR3 length: 10 residues. Germline CDR1 reads MNHEY; CDR2 reads SVGAGI.

V gene TRBV27 combines with J gene TRBJ2-3; D unclear. V lost 0 bases and J 4 bases, leaving 11 bases between the germline ends. The germline CDR1 and CDR2 sequences are MNHEY and SMNVEV (reference sequence). The CDR3 length is 15 residues. In DNA, the CDR3 is TGTGCCAGCAGTTTATCGATTAGTTTTGCAGATACGCAGTATTTT. Amino acids: CASSLSISFADTQYF.

The chain joins TRBV7-2 to TRBJ1-5; a possible D gene is TRBD1 (6 bases). The CDR3 has 15 residues. CDR1 is SGHTA, CDR2 FQGNSA, per germline. V was pared by 1 base and J by 5 bases, with 12 bases between. This CDR3 is CASSLGGRNHQPQHF. As DNA, the CDR3 is TGTGCCAGCAGCTTAGGGGGGCGGAACCATCAGCCCCAGCATTTT.

This clone was observed a handful of times. CDR3 region: CASSGGQGSQPQHF. For the CDR3, the DNA is TGTGCCAGCAGTGGGGGACAGGGTAGTCAGCCCCAGCATTTT. The rearrangement links TRBV2 to TRBJ1-5, with TRBD1 matching over 9 bases. With 4 bases clipped from V and 6 bases from J, the junction kept 4 bases outside the gene matches. Germline loops: CDR1 SNHLY, CDR2 FYNNEI. This CDR3 has 14 residues.

This clone was observed a few times. The chain carries TRBV10-1 and TRBJ1-6; 8 nucleotides align to TRBD1. CDR1 is WNHNN, CDR2 SYGVQD, per germline (reference sequence). J was trimmed by 10 bases and V by 2 bases; bases with no gene match: 16. This CDR3 spans 18 amino acids. The CDR3 reads CASSEPDRDRTLGSPLHF. The CDR3 region has the DNA TGCGCCAGCAGTGAGCCGGACCGGGACAGGACCCTGGGGTCACCCCTCCACTTT.

The chain combines TRBV6-2 or TRBV6-3 with TRBJ1-4, with no clear D. Germline V lookup: CDR1 MNHEY, CDR2 SVGEGT. V lost 5 bases and J 8 bases, leaving 9 bases between the germline ends. The CDR3 is made up of 12 amino acids. As DNA, the CDR3 is TGTGCCAGCAGTGCTTATCTAGAAAAACTGTTTTTT. Translated, it gives CASSAYLEKLFF.

The V call is TRBV7-2, the J call TRBJ2-7; 9 bases map to TRBD2. V shed 1 base and J 4 bases; nucleotides not matched to a gene: 5. Germline V gene data show CDR1 as SGHTA and CDR2 as FQGNSA. The CDR3 loop spans 15 amino acids. The CDR3 loop is CASSLEAGGWYEQYF. The CDR3 bases are TGTGCCAGCAGCTTAGAAGCGGGAGGTTGGTACGAGCAGTACTTC.

The chain carries TRBV7-9 and TRBJ2-3; 14 positions match TRBD2. The junction had 12 bases not matched to a gene; V was cut back by 4 bases and J by 6 bases. This CDR3 has 18 amino acids. Germline V gives CDR1 SEHNR, CDR2 FQNEAQ (reference sequence). CDR3 sequence: CASSYNTWTSGGPDTQYF. The CDR3 DNA is TGTGCCAGCAGCTACAACACCTGGACTAGCGGGGGGCCTGATACGCAGTATTTT. The variable domain in full, completed from reference TRBV7-9 and TRBJ2-3, reads DTGVSQNPRHKITKRGQNVTFRCDPISEHNRLYWYRQTLGQGPEFLTYFQNEAQLEKSRLLSDRFSAERPKGSFSTLEIQRTEQGDSAMYLCASSYNTWTSGGPDTQYFGPGTRLTVL.

The chain carries TRBV5-1 and TRBJ2-7; D remains unclear. CDR3 size: 14 residues. Trimming took 0 bases from V and 7 from J, leaving 14 bases between them. Germline V gene data show CDR1 as SGHRS and CDR2 as YFSETQ. The CDR3 sequence: CASSLGGTKVEQYF. As DNA, the CDR3 is TGCGCCAGCAGCTTGGGAGGTACGAAGGTTGAGCAGTACTTC.

The CDR3 DNA follows: TGTGCCAGCAGCTTATTTGCCGGGGAGACCCAGTACTTC. It yields the protein CASSLFAGETQYF. This chain joins TRBV11-1 and TRBJ2-5; D is unresolved. Per germline, CDR1 SGHAT and CDR2 FQDESV (reference sequence). This CDR3 region has 13 residues. Deletions cut 2 bases from V and 5 bases from J, with 9 bases between.

The chain couples TRBV10-3 to TRBJ2-1; D might be TRBD2 (5 bases). Looked up from germline, CDR1 is ENHRY and CDR2 is SYGVKD. Trimming shortened V by 1 base and J by 8 bases, and 12 bases separated the two germline ends. The CDR3 is made up of 14 amino acids. The CDR3 DNA reads as TGTGCCATCAGTGAGTTGAGAGGGTCCGATGAGCAGTTCTTC. It translates to CAISELRGSDEQFF.

J is TRBJ2-5 and V is TRBV2, with 9 bases lining up with TRBD1. From germline, CDR1 is SNHLY and CDR2 FYNNEI. J was trimmed by 7 bases and V by 6 bases; bases with no gene match: 9. The CDR3 runs to 14 residues. The CDR3 DNA reads as TGTGCCAGCAGACATCCGGGACAGGGAGGGACCCAGTACTTC. Translating it yields CASRHPGQGGTQYF.

The CDR3 sequence: CASSLWEESSPLHF. Written as DNA, the CDR3 is TGTGCCAGCAGTTTGTGGGAGGAGAGTTCACCCCTCCACTTT. The chain is built from TRBV28 and TRBJ1-6; D is ambiguous. Per the germline V gene, CDR1 is MDHEN and CDR2 is SYDVKM. The germline V and J ends were trimmed by 3 bases and 9 bases, with 12 bases remaining between them. This CDR3 has 14 amino acids. Filled out from reference TRBV28 and TRBJ1-6, the complete variable domain reads DVKVTQSSRYLVKRTGEKVFLECVQDMDHENMFWYRQDPGLGLRLIYFSYDVKMKEKGDIPEGYSVSREKKERFSLILESASTNQTSMYLCASSLWEESSPLHFGNGTRLTVT.

This chain links TRBV2 with TRBJ2-7, with D unclear. Germline assignment: CDR1 SNHLY and CDR2 FYNNEI. Trimming shortened V by 0 bases and J by 1 base, and 10 bases separated the two germline ends. The length of the CDR3 is 15 residues. The CDR3 sequence: CASSEALWRSYEQYF. CDR3 coding DNA: TGTGCCAGCAGTGAAGCGCTTTGGAGATCCTACGAGCAGTACTTC.

This chain links TRBV20-1 with TRBJ2-1; D is unclear. V lost 6 bases and J 9 bases, leaving 9 bases between the germline ends. The germline gives CDR1 DFQATT, CDR2 SNEGSKA (reference sequence). The CDR3 length is 10 residues. The CDR3 nucleotides are TGCAGTGCAAGTCTTGTTGAGCAGTTCTTC. It specifies CSASLVEQFF.

V usage is TRBV5-1 and J usage is TRBJ2-7, with TRBD1 matching over 8 bases. Looked up from germline, CDR1 is SGHRS and CDR2 is YFSETQ. The CDR3 runs 13 residues. Trimming removed 7 bases from V and 2 bases from J; junction bases left unmatched: 5. The CDR3 bases are TGCGCCAGCCGCAGGACAGGGACCTACGAGCAGTACTTC. Translating it yields CASRRTGTYEQYF.